This T cell receptor (beta chain) is from a study of T cell changes during pregnancy in multiple sclerosis. This table comes from immunoSEQ multiplex PCR, and its TCRdb copy is limited to in-frame clones, with some not included. The sample consists of 20,000 to 25,000 clones, just under 95% of them appearing once. V lost 5 bases and J lost 1; bases outside the gene matches: 5. The CDR3 contains 15 residues. Germline V gene sequence: CDR1 LGHNT, CDR2 FRNRAP. This receptor was obtained from a female donor with multiple sclerosis, enrolled in a pregnancy study. The sequencing here drew on CD8+ T cells from peripheral blood mononuclear cells, taken in the third trimester of pregnancy. The gene calls are TRBV12-5 and TRBJ1-5; 7 nucleotides line up with TRBD1. The CDR3 sequence is CASGPGQQSNQPQHF. DNA of the CDR3: TGTGCTAGTGGTCCGGGACAGCAAAGCAATCAGCCCCAGCATTTT. Together with reference TRBV12-5 and TRBJ1-5, the CDR3 gives the full variable domain: DARVTQTPRHKVTEMGQEVTMRCQPILGHNTVFWYRQTMMQGLELLAYFRNRAPLDDSGMPKDRFSAEMPDATLATLKIQPSEPRDSAVYFCASGPGQQSNQPQHFGDGTRLSIL.